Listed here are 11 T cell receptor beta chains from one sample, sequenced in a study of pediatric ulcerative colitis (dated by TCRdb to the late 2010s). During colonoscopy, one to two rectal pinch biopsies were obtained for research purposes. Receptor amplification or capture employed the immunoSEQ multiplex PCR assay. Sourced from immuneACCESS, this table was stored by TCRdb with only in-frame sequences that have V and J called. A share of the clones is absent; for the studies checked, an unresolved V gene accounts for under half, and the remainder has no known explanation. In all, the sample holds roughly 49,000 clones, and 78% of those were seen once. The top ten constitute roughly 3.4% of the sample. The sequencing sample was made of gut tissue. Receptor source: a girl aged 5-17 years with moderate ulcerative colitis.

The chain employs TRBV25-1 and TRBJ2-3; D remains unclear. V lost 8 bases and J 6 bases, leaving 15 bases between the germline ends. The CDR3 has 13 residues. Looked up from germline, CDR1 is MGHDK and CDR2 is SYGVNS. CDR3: CASATLERDTQYF. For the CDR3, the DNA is TGTGCCAGCGCAACTTTGGAACGGGATACGCAGTATTTT.

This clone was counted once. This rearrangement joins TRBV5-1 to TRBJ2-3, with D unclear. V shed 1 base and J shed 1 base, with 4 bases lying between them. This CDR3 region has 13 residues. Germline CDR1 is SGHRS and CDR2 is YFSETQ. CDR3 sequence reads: CASSLTRTDTQYF. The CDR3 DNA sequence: TGCGCCAGCAGCTTGACCCGCACAGATACGCAGTATTTT.

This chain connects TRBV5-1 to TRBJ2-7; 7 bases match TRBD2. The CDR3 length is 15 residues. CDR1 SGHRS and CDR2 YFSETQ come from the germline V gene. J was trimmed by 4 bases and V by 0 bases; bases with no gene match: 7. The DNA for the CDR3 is TGCGCCAGCAGCTTGGAGCCGGGAGGACGATACGAGCAGTACTTC. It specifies CASSLEPGGRYEQYF. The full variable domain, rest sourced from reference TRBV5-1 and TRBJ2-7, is KAGVTQTPRYLIKTRGQQVTLSCSPISGHRSVSWYQQTPGQGLQFLFEYFSETQRNKGNFPGRFSGRQFSNSRSEMNVSTLELGDSALYLCASSLEPGGRYEQYFGPGTRLTVT.

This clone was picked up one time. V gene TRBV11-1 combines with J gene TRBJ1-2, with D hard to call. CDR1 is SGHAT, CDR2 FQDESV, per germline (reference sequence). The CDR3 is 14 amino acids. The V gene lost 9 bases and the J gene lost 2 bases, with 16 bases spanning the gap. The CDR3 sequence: CASAPGRNNYGYTF. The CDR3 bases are TGTGCCAGTGCCCCGGGCAGGAACAACTATGGCTACACCTTC.

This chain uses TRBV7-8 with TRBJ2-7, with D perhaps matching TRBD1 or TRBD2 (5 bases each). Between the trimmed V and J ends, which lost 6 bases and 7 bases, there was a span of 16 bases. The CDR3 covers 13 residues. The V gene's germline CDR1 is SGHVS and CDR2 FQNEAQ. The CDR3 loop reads CASRDWGLREQYF. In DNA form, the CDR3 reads TGTGCCAGCAGAGACTGGGGGTTGCGGGAGCAGTACTTC.

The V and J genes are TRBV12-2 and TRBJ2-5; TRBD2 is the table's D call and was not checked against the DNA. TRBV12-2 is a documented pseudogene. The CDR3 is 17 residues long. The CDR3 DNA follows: TGTGCAAGTCGCCCCTACGGGGCTAGCGGCCTCCGAGAGACCCAGTACTTC. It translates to CASRPYGASGLRETQYF.

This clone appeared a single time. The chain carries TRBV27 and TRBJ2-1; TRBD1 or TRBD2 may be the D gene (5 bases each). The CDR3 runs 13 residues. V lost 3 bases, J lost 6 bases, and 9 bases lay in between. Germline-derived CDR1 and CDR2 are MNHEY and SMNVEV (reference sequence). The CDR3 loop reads CASSFGAGNEQFF. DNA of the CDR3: TGTGCCAGCAGTTTCGGGGCTGGCAATGAGCAGTTCTTC.

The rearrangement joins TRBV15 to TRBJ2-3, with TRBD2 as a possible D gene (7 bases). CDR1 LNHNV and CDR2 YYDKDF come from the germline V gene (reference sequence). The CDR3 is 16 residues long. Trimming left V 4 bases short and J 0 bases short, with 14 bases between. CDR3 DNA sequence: TGTGCCACCAGCATTGGGGGGGGCGCTAGCACAGATACGCAGTATTTT. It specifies CATSIGGGASTDTQYF.

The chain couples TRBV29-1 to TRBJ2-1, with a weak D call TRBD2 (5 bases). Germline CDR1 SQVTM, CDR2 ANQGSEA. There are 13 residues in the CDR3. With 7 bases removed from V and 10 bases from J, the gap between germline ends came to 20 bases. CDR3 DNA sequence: TGCAGCGGGCGGAGACCAGCATCGGGGGAGCAGTTCTTC. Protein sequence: CSGRRPASGEQFF.

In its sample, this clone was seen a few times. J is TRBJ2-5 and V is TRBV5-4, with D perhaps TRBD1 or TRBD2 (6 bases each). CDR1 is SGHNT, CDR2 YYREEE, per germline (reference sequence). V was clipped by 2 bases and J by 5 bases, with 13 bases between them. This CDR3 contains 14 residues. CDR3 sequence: CASSLNGGRETQYF. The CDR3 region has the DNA TGTGCCAGCAGCTTAAACGGGGGCCGTGAGACCCAGTACTTC.

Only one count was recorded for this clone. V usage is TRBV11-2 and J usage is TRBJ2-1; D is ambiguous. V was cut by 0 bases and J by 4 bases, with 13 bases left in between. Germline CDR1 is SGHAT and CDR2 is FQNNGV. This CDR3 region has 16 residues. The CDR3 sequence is CASSLDSRAAYNEQFF. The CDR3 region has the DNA TGTGCCAGCAGCTTAGATAGTAGGGCCGCTTACAATGAGCAGTTCTTC.